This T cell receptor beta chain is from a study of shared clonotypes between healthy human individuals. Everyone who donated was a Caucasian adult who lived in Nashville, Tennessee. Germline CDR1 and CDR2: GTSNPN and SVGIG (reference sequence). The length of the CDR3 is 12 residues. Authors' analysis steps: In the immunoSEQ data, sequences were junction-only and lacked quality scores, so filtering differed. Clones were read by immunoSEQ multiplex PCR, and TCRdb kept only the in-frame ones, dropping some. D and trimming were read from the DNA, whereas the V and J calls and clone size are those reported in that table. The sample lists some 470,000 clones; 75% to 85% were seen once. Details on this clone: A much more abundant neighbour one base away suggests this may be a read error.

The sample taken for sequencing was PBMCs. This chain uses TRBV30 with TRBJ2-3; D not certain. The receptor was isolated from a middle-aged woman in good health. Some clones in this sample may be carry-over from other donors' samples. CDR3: CARSVTLDTQYF. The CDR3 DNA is TGTGCCCGGAGTGTAACGTTGGATACGCAGTATTTT.